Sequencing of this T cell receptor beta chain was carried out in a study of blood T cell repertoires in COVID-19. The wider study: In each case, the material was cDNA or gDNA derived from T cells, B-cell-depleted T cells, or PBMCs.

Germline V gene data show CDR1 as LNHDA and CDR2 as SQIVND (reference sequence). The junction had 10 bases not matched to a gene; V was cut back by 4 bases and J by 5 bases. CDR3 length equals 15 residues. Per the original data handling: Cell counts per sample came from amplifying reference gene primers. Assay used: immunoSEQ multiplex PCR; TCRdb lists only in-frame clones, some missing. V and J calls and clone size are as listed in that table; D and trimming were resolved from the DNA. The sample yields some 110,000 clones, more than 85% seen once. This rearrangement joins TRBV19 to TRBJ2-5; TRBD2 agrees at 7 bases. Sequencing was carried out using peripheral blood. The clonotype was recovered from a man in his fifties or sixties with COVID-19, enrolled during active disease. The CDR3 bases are TGTGCCAGTAGTACCGGGAGCGTGGGGGGGGAGACCCAGTACTTC. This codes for CASSTGSVGGETQYF.